This TCR beta chain was observed in a study of cytotoxic CD8 clonotypes in ibrutinib-treated CLL. On the study more broadly: Among the patients, around ten presented as relapsed/refractory and around 15 as treatment-naive; about 17 showed unmutated IGHV. Study-level points and caveats: At progression, clonality fell back toward baseline after rising at ibrutinib response.

There are a few counts of this clone. Its target is unknown. The CDR3 totals 13 residues. Germline-derived CDR1 and CDR2 are MDHEN and SYDVKM. V was trimmed by 6 bases and J by 2 bases, leaving 10 bases between them. The intended depth for sequencing was 1 in 200,000 to 1 in 1 million T cells. Assay: immunoSEQ multiplex PCR; the TCRdb copy retains only in-frame clones and omits some. The sample lists a few hundred thousand clones, under 75% occurring once. V and J are TRBV28 and TRBJ1-1, with D possibly matching TRBD1 (5 bases). This clonotype originated in a human donor with chronic lymphocytic leukemia. The specimen was PBMCs, collected after 24 months of ibrutinib treatment. The CDR3 is CASSPRENTEAFF. The CDR3 DNA reads TGTGCCAGCAGCCCCAGGGAAAACACTGAAGCTTTCTTT. Combining the CDR3 with reference TRBV28 and TRBJ1-1 gives the whole variable domain DVKVTQSSRYLVKRTGEKVFLECVQDMDHENMFWYRQDPGLGLRLIYFSYDVKMKEKGDIPEGYSVSREKKERFSLILESASTNQTSMYLCASSPRENTEAFFGQGTRLTVV.